Sequencing of this T cell receptor (beta chain) was carried out in a study of blood T cell repertoires in COVID-19. The wider study: The United States, Italy and Spain supplied acute and convalescent COVID-19 samples. The analysed material was cDNA or gDNA that came from T cells, B-cell-depleted T cells, or PBMCs.

Germline lookup yields CDR1 SGHDT and CDR2 YYEEEE. Trimming shortened V by 4 bases and J by 0 bases, and 11 bases separated the two germline ends. The CDR3 loop spans 15 amino acids. In the original processing: Amplification of reference gene primers was used by the study to estimate nucleated cell counts. Here immunoSEQ multiplex PCR was the method, and the copy in TCRdb shows in-frame clones only, minus some. That table furnishes V, J and clone size, whereas the DNA furnished D and trimming. The profile shows 72,000 or so clones, roughly 86% of them singletons. The TCR was taken from a man between 60 and 75 years old with acute or convalescent COVID-19. The sample comprised peripheral blood. This sequence joins TRBV5-6 and TRBJ1-5; perhaps TRBD1 as D (6 bases). The CDR3: CASSRDIDSNQPQHF. CDR3 sequence (DNA): TGTGCCAGCAGCCGGGACATCGATAGCAATCAGCCCCAGCATTTT.